One and the same sample provided the 2 T cell receptor beta chains below, sequenced in a study of shared clonotypes between healthy human individuals. Repertoires were generated with immunoSEQ multiplex PCR, while TCRdb's copy carries only in-frame clones and drops some. The sample records some 1.5 million clones, 98% being singletons. Sequenced: naive CD4+ T cells sorted from blood. The sample's subset: CD45RA+ positively selected. These receptors all stem from a man younger than 40 in good health.

This clone appeared a few times. The gene calls are TRBV28 and TRBJ2-3; no firm D call. Germline CDR1 and CDR2: MDHEN and SYDVKM. CDR3 length equals 13 residues. V gave up 2 bases and J gave up 2 bases, with 5 bases separating them. CDR3 loop: CASSLPTTDTQYF. Here the CDR3 DNA reads TGTGCCAGCAGTTTACCCACCACAGATACGCAGTATTTT.

The chain combines TRBV6-1 with TRBJ2-7, with a weak D call TRBD1 (5 bases). Trimming left V 2 bases short and J 6 bases short, with 11 bases between. There are 13 residues in the CDR3. Germline CDR1 MNHNS, CDR2 SASEGT. In DNA form, the CDR3 reads TGTGCCAGCAGTGAATTGGCAGGGCGCGAGCAGTACTTC. It is translated as CASSELAGREQYF.